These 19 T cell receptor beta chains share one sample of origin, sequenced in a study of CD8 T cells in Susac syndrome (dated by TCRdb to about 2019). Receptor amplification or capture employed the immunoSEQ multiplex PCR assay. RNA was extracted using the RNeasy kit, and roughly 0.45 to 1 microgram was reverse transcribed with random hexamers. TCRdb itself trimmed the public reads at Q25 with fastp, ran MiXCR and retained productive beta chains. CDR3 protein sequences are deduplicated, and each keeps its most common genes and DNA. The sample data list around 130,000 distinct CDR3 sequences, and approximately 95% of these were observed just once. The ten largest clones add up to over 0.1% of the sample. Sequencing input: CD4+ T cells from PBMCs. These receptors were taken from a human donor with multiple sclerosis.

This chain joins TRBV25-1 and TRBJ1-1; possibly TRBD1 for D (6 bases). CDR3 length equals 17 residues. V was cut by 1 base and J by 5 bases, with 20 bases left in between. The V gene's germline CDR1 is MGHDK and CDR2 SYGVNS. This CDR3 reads CASSELLGGRGMTEAFF. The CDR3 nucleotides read TGTGCCAGCAGTGAATTACTAGGGGGACGGGGGATGACTGAAGCTTTCTTT.

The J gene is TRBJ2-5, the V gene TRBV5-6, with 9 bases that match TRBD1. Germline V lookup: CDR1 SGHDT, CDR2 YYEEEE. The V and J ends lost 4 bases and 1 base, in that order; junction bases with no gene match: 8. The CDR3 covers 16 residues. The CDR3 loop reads CASSPTRDRAQETQYF. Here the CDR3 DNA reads TGTGCCAGCAGCCCCACGAGGGACAGGGCCCAAGAGACCCAGTACTTC.

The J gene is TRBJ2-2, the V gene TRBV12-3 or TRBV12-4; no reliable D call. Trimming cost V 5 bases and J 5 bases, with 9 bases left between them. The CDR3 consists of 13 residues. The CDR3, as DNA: TGTGCCAGCAGTCCGGGCCGAACCGGGGAGCTGTTTTTT. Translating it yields CASSPGRTGELFF.

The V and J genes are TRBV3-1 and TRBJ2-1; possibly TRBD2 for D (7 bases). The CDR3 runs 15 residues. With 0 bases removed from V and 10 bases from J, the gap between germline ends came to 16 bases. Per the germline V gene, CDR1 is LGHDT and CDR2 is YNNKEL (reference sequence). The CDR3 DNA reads TGTGCCAGCAGCCAAGATAGTGGGAGGGGGAGAGAGCAGTTCTTC. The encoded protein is CASSQDSGRGREQFF.

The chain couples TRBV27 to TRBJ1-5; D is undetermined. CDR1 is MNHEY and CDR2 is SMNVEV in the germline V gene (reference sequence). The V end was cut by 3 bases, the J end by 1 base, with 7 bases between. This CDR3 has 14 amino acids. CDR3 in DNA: TGTGCCAGCAGTTTGAGAGAGAGCAATCAGCCCCAGCATTTT. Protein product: CASSLRESNQPQHF.

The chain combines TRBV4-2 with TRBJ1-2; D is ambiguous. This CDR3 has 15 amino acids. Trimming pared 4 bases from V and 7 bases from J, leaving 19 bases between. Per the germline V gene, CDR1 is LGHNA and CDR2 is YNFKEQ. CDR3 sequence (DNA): TGTGCCAGCAGCCTTAAAAGGACCGCCTTAGGTGGCTACACCTTC. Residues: CASSLKRTALGGYTF.

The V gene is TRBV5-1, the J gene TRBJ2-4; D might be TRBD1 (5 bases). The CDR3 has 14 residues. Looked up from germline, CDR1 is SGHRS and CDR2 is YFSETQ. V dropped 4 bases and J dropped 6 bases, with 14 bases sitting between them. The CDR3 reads CASSIGQGGNIQYF. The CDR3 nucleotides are TGCGCCAGCAGCATCGGGCAGGGTGGAAACATTCAGTACTTC. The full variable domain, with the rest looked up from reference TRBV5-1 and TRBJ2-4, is KAGVTQTPRYLIKTRGQQVTLSCSPISGHRSVSWYQQTPGQGLQFLFEYFSETQRNKGNFPGRFSGRQFSNSRSEMNVSTLELGDSALYLCASSIGQGGNIQYFGAGTRLSVL.

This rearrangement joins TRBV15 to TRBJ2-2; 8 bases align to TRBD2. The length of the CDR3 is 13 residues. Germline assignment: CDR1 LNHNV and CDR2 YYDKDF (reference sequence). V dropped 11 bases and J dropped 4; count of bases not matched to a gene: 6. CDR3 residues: CASGLGVTGELFF. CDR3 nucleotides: TGTGCCTCGGGACTAGGTGTCACCGGGGAGCTGTTTTTT. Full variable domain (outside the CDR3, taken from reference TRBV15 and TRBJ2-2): DAMVIQNPRYQVTQFGKPVTLSCSQTLNHNVMYWYQQKSSQAPKLLFHYYDKDFNNEADTPDNFQSRRPNTSFCFLDIRSPGLGDTAMYLCASGLGVTGELFFGEGSRLTVL.

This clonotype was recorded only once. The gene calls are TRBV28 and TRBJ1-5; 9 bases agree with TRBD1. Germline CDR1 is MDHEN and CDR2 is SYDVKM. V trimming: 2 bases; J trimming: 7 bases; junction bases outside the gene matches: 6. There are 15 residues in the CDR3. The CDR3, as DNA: TGTGCCAGCAGTTTAGGGACAGGGACGTCCCAGCCCCAGCATTTT. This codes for CASSLGTGTSQPQHF.

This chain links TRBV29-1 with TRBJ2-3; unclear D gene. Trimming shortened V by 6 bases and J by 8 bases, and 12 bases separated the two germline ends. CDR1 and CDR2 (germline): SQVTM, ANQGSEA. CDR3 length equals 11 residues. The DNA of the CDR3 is TGCAGCGTGATTCCCGGGTCTACGCAGTATTTT. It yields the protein CSVIPGSTQYF.

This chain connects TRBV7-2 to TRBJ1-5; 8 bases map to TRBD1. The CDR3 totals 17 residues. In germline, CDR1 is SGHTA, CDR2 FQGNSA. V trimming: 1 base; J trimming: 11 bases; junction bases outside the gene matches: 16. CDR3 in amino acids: CASSLGRGTGSLSSQHF. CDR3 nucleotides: TGTGCCAGCAGCTTAGGCAGGGGGACAGGATCCCTCTCTTCCCAGCATTTT.

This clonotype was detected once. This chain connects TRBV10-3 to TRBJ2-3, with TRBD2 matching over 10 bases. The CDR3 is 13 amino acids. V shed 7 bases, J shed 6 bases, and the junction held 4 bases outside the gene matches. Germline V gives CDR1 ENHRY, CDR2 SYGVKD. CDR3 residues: CAIMVAGGDTQYF. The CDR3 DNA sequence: TGTGCCATCATGGTAGCGGGGGGTGATACGCAGTATTTT.

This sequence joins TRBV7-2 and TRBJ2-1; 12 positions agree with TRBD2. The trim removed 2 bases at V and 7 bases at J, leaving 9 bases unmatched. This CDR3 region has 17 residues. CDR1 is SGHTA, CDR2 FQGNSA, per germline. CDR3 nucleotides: TGTGCCAGCAGCTTAAAGGCTAGCGGGAGGGCCAGAAATGAGCAGTTCTTC. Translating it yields CASSLKASGRARNEQFF.

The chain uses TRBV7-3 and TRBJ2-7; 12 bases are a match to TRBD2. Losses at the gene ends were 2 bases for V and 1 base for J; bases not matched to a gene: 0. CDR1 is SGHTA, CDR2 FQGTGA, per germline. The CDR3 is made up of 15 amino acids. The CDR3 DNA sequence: TGTGCCAGCAGCTTACTAGCGGGGGGGTCCTACGAGCAGTACTTC. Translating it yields CASSLLAGGSYEQYF.

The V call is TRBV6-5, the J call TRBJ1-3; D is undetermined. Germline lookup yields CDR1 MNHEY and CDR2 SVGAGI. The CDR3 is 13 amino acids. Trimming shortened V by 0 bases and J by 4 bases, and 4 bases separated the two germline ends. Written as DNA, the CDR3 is TGTGCCAGCAGTTACTCGGCCGGAAACACCATATATTTT. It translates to CASSYSAGNTIYF.

The CDR3, as DNA: TGCAGCGGTGGGGGCGGGAGCAGCTACAATGAGCAGTTCTTC. Protein sequence: CSGGGGSSYNEQFF. The gene calls are TRBV29-1 and TRBJ2-1; TRBD2 might be the D (7 bases). V was shortened by 7 bases and J by 3 bases, with 16 bases between the two germline ends. CDR3 length: 14 amino acids. Germline V gives CDR1 SQVTM, CDR2 ANQGSEA.

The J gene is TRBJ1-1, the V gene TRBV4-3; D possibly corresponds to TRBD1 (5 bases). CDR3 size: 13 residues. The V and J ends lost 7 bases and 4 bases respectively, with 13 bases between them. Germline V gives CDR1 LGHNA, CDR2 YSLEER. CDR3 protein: CASMAQGATEAFF. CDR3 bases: TGCGCCAGCATGGCTCAGGGAGCCACTGAAGCTTTCTTT.

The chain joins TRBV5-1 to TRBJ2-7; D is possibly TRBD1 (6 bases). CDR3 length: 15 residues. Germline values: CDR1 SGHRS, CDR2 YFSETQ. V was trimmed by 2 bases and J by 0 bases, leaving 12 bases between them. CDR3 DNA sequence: TGCGCCAGCAGCTTCGATACAGGGAGCTCCTACGAGCAGTACTTC. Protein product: CASSFDTGSSYEQYF.

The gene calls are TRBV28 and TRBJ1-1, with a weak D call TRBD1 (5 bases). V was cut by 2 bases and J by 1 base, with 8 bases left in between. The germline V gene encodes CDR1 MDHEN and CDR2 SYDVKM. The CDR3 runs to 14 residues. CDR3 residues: CASSLGTENTEAFF. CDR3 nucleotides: TGTGCCAGCAGTTTAGGGACGGAGAACACTGAAGCTTTCTTT.